This entry features one T cell receptor beta chain sequence. Its antigen is still unknown. The sample originates from a study of cytomegalovirus exposure and HLA in healthy donors. Whole-study findings and limits: In vitro confirmation showed a few CMV-associated chains to be CMV antigen specific. Some TCR beta chains (164 of them) were listed as cytomegalovirus-associated.

The PCR used 60 Vbeta and 13 Jbeta primers. Clones were sequenced by immunoSEQ multiplex PCR, and TCRdb holds only the in-frame ones, with some missing. The sample holds about 300,000 clones; roughly 89% are singletons and the top ten take roughly 4%. The sequence was obtained from a man aged 35-49 years in good health and CMV-seropositive. Material for sequencing was PBMCs.

The CDR3 bases are TGTGCCAGCAGTGTACTAGCGGGAGGGCCGCACAATGAGCAGTTCTTC. Protein product: CASSVLAGGPHNEQFF. The chain has TRBV28 and TRBJ2-1, with 13 bases fitting TRBD2. CDR1 MDHEN and CDR2 SYDVKM come from the germline V gene. V shed 5 bases, J shed 5 bases, and the junction held 6 bases outside the gene matches. The CDR3 totals 16 residues.